This T cell receptor beta chain was documented in a study of blood T cell repertoires in COVID-19. Turning to the study itself: Acute-phase and convalescent COVID-19 samples originated in the United States, Italy and Spain.

The CDR3 is made up of 16 amino acids. Germline loops: CDR1 MNHEY, CDR2 SVGEGT. With 5 bases removed from V and 6 bases from J, the gap between germline ends came to 21 bases. Per the authors' pipeline: Researchers report that nucleated cell counts were estimated from reference gene primer amplification. Generated by immunoSEQ multiplex PCR, the TCRdb table keeps only in-frame clones and is missing some. V, J and clone size derive from that table, while D and trimming were established from the DNA sequence. The sample shows approximately 310,000 clones, 75% to 90% of them seen only once. Living in 24 US areas, the participants were between 18 and 89 years of age. Each participant's cohort was designated according to participant-reported clinical history.

The origin of this receptor is a young man who had recovered from COVID-19. This chain links TRBV6-2 or TRBV6-3 with TRBJ2-3; a weak D match, TRBD1 (5 bases). The sequenced sample consisted of PBMCs or T cells enriched from blood (not recorded which). The chain's CDR3 is CASSPPYGASLDTQYF. As DNA, the CDR3 is TGTGCCAGCAGTCCCCCCTATGGGGCCAGTTTGGATACGCAGTATTTT.